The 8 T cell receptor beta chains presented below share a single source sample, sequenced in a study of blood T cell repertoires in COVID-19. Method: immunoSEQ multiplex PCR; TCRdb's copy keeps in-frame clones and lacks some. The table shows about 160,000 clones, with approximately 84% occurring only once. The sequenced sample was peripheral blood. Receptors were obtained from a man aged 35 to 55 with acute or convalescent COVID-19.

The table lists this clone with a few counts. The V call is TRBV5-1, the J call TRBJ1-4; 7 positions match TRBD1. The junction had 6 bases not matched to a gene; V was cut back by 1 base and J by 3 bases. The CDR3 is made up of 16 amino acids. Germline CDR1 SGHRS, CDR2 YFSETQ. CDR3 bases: TGCGCCAGCAGCTTGTGGAGGGACAGTTCTAATGAAAAACTGTTTTTT. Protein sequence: CASSLWRDSSNEKLFF.

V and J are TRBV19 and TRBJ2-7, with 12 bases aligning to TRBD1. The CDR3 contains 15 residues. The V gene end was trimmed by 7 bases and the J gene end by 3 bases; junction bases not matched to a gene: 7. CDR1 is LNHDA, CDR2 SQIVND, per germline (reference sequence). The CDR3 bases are TGTGCCAGTACCAGAGGGACAGGGGGCGGCTACGAGCAGTACTTC. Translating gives CASTRGTGGGYEQYF.

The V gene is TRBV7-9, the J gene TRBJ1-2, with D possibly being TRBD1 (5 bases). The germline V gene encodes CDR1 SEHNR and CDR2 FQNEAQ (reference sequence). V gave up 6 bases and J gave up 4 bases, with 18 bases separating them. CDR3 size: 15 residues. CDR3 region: CASRPAGWDSYGYTF. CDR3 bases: TGTGCCAGCAGGCCCGCAGGGTGGGATAGCTATGGCTACACCTTC. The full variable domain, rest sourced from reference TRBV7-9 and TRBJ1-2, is DTGVSQNPRHKITKRGQNVTFRCDPISEHNRLYWYRQTLGQGPEFLTYFQNEAQLEKSRLLSDRFSAERPKGSFSTLEIQRTEQGDSAMYLCASRPAGWDSYGYTFGSGTRLTVV.

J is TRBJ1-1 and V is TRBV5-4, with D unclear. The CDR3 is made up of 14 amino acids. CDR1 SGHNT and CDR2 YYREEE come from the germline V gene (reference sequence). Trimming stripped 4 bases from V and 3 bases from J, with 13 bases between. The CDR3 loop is CASSVDPADTEAFF. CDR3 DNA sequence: TGTGCCAGCAGCGTCGACCCGGCGGACACTGAAGCTTTCTTT.

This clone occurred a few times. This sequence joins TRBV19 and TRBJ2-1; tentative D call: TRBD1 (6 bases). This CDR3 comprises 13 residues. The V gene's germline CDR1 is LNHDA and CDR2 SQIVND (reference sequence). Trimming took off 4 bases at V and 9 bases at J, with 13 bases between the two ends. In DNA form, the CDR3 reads TGTGCCAGTAGTAATCTGGGGGCACGTGAGCAGTTCTTC. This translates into CASSNLGAREQFF. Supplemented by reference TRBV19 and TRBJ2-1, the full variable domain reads DGGITQSPKYLFRKEGQNVTLSCEQNLNHDAMYWYRQDPGQGLRLIYYSQIVNDFQKGDIAEGYSVSREKKESFPLTVTSAQKNPTAFYLCASSNLGAREQFFGPGTRLTVL.

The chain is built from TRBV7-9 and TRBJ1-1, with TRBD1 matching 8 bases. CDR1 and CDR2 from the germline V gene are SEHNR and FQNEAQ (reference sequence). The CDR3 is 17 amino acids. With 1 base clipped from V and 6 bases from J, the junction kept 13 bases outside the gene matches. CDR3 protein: CASSLGDRSRGDAEAFF. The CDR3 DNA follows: TGTGCCAGCAGCTTAGGGGACAGGTCCCGTGGCGACGCTGAAGCTTTCTTT. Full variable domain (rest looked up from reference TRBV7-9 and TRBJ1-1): DTGVSQNPRHKITKRGQNVTFRCDPISEHNRLYWYRQTLGQGPEFLTYFQNEAQLEKSRLLSDRFSAERPKGSFSTLEIQRTEQGDSAMYLCASSLGDRSRGDAEAFFGQGTRLTVV.

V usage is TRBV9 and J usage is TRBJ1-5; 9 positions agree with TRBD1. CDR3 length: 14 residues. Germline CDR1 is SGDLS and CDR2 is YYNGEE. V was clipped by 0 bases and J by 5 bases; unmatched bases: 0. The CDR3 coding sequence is TGTGCCAGCAGCGTAGGGACAGGGGATCAGCCCCAGCATTTT. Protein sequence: CASSVGTGDQPQHF.

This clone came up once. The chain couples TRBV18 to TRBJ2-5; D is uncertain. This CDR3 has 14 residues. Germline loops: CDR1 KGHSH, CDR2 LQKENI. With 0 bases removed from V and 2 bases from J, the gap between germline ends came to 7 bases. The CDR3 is CASSPPPGQETQYF. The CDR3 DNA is TGTGCCAGCTCACCACCGCCCGGTCAAGAGACCCAGTACTTC.